This entry features one T cell receptor beta chain sequence. This record comes from a study of PD-L1 blockade in urothelial cancer. Study in general: Male sex and bladder-origin urothelial cancer were recorded for about 85% of the roughly 30 patients.

Here immunoSEQ multiplex PCR was the method, and the copy in TCRdb shows in-frame clones only, minus some. The sample records 35,000 or so clones, 36% being singletons. The junction had 9 bases not matched to a gene; V was cut back by 9 bases and J by 6 bases. The length of the CDR3 is 13 residues. Germline CDR1 reads WSHSY; CDR2 reads SAAADI. The sample here was tumor tissue, taken before atezolizumab (anti-PD-L1) treatment. The rearrangement joins TRBV10-2 to TRBJ1-1; TRBD1 matches 8 bases. The sequence was collected from a man aged 60 to 75 with urothelial cancer. The CDR3 nucleotides are TGCGCCAGTAGAGGACAGGGCTCTGCTGAAGCTTTCTTT. Protein sequence: CASRGQGSAEAFF.